This T cell receptor (beta chain) was sequenced during a study of blood T cell repertoires in COVID-19. Study-level background: Some COVID-19 samples were acute and others convalescent; all came from the United States, Italy and Spain. T cells, B-cell-depleted T cells, or PBMCs provided the cDNA or gDNA that served as material.

Generated by immunoSEQ multiplex PCR, the TCRdb table keeps only in-frame clones and is missing some. The sample yields around 30,000 clones, roughly 90% seen once. Trimming stripped 0 bases from V and 6 bases from J, with 6 bases between. The CDR3 extends over 13 amino acids. Germline V gives CDR1 SGHTA, CDR2 FQGNSA. The sequence derives from a human donor with active COVID-19. The donor label of this sample is uncertain. The chain joins TRBV7-2 to TRBJ1-5; no definite D call. Source material: peripheral blood. This chain's CDR3 is CASSLAAGQPQHF. The DNA for the CDR3 is TGTGCCAGCAGCTTAGCCGCGGGTCAGCCCCAGCATTTT.